These 19 T cell receptor beta chains came from one sample sequenced in a study of T-cell memory formation after mild COVID-19. From the 5' RACE reads, TCRdb called clonotypes with MiXCR, one entry per CDR3 protein. Of 90,000 to 120,000 distinct CDR3 sequences in the sample, 14% were seen once. The material sequenced was PBMCs or a T cell subset sorted from them (not recorded which). The receptors shown here come from a man in his late teens or twenties who had mild COVID-19 (a few samples of this study predate the infection). Cell type and time point are not known.

This clonotype was seen at least ten times. The rearrangement joins TRBV5-1 to TRBJ2-1, with 8 bases fitting TRBD1. Germline V CDR1 and CDR2: SGHRS, YFSETQ. This CDR3 has 14 amino acids. Unmatched junction bases numbered 2, after V lost 2 bases and J lost 4 bases. CDR3 sequence (DNA): TGCGCCAGCAGCTTTAGACAGGGGTACAATGAGCAGTTCTTC. The encoded protein is CASSFRQGYNEQFF.

This clonotype has a handful of counts. The rearrangement links TRBV11-2 to TRBJ1-1; TRBD1 is a possible D gene (6 bases). CDR1 and CDR2 (germline): SGHAT, FQNNGV. V was cut by 2 bases and J by 3 bases, with 7 bases left in between. This CDR3 contains 13 residues. CDR3 region: CASSLQGHTEAFF. In nucleotides, the CDR3 is TGTGCCAGCAGCTTACAGGGGCACACTGAAGCTTTCTTT.

The genes are TRBV4-3 and TRBJ2-7; 7 positions agree with TRBD2. The CDR3 extends over 16 amino acids. Germline CDR1 and CDR2: LGHNA and YSLEER. The junction had 10 bases not matched to a gene; V was cut back by 0 bases and J by 5 bases. The CDR3: CASSQDLMGLTNEQYF. CDR3 bases: TGCGCCAGCAGCCAAGATTTGATGGGACTAACCAACGAGCAGTACTTC.

Turning to this clonotype: A read error may account for a junction end that differs from germline. The V gene is TRBV7-8, the J gene TRBJ2-1, with unresolved D. CDR3 size: 13 residues. The germline gives CDR1 SGHVS, CDR2 FQNEAQ. The CDR3 DNA is TGTGCCAGCAGCACCTCCCCGGGCGACATTTTAATCTTC. It codes for CASSTSPGDILIF.

This clonotype was detected a few times. This chain joins TRBV3-1 and TRBJ1-2, with TRBD1 matching over 7 bases. The CDR3 length is 16 residues. The ends lost 5 bases at V and 8 bases at J; junction bases unmatched: 17. Per germline, CDR1 LGHDT and CDR2 YNNKEL (reference sequence). The CDR3 bases are TGTGCCAGCAGCAACCCCGGGACAGAGGTTTTTTGGGGCTACACCTTC. Translation: CASSNPGTEVFWGYTF.

The V call is TRBV18, the J call TRBJ2-5, with D perhaps given as TRBD1 or TRBD2 (5 bases each). This CDR3 comprises 14 residues. Trimming removed 3 bases from V and 5 bases from J, with 13 bases in between. CDR1 is KGHSH and CDR2 is LQKENI in the germline V gene. CDR3 DNA sequence: TGTGCCAGCTCACCCGACGGGACGAGCGAGACCCAGTACTTC. This sequence encodes CASSPDGTSETQYF. Full variable domain (outside the CDR3, taken from reference TRBV18 and TRBJ2-5): NAGVMQNPRHLVRRRGQEARLRCSPMKGHSHVYWYRQLPEEGLKFMVYLQKENIIDESGMPKERFSAEFPKEGPSILRIQQVVRGDSAAYFCASSPDGTSETQYFGPGTRLLVL.

This sequence joins TRBV24-1 and TRBJ2-1; 7 nucleotides align to TRBD2. Per the germline V gene, CDR1 is KGHDR and CDR2 is SFDVKD. This CDR3 is built from 15 residues. Trimming removed 7 bases from V and 0 bases from J; junction bases left unmatched: 5. The CDR3 region has the DNA TGTGCCACCAGGGATCGCGGGGGCTCCTACAATGAGCAGTTCTTC. Its translation is CATRDRGGSYNEQFF.

The CDR3: CASSQEFGAYTQYF. CDR3 nucleotides: TGCGCCAGCAGCCAAGAATTTGGCGCATATACGCAGTATTTT. The genes are TRBV4-3 and TRBJ2-3; no reliable D call. CDR1 and CDR2 from the germline V gene are LGHNA and YSLEER. V lost 0 bases and J lost 7, with 11 bases in between. CDR3 length: 14 residues.

This clonotype was recorded a few times. The chain couples TRBV9 to TRBJ2-1; TRBD2 might be the D (5 bases). Germline V gives CDR1 SGDLS, CDR2 YYNGEE. There are 14 residues in the CDR3. Trimming removed 4 bases at V and 0 bases at J, with 8 bases between. CDR3 nucleotide sequence: TGTGCCAGCAGCCCGGGGAGCTCCTACAATGAGCAGTTCTTC. This translates into CASSPGSSYNEQFF.

This rearrangement joins TRBV29-1 to TRBJ2-3; the match to TRBD1 covers 8 bases. V shed 8 bases, J shed 3 bases, and the junction held 7 bases outside the gene matches. The germline V gene encodes CDR1 SQVTM and CDR2 ANQGSEA. The CDR3 has 13 amino acids. The CDR3 DNA follows: TGCAGCTTAACAGGGGGAGAGACAGATACGCAGTATTTT. Its protein product is CSLTGGETDTQYF.

The gene calls are TRBV27 and TRBJ1-5; D unclear. Trimming took off 9 bases at V and 7 bases at J, with 4 bases between the two ends. CDR3 size: 9 residues. Germline-derived CDR1 and CDR2 are MNHEY and SMNVEV (reference sequence). The DNA for the CDR3 is TGTGCCAGTGGGCAGCCCCAGCATTTT. This gives the protein CASGQPQHF.

This clonotype was seen many times. The V call is TRBV11-2, the J call TRBJ2-3, with D perhaps TRBD1 (6 bases). In germline, CDR1 is SGHAT, CDR2 FQNNGV. V was shortened by 1 base and J by 3 bases, with 8 bases between the two germline ends. The CDR3 length is 14 residues. The CDR3 bases are TGTGCCAGCAGCTTAGGGGGGCCTACAGATACGCAGTATTTT. This translates into CASSLGGPTDTQYF.

There are a few counts of this clonotype. V gene TRBV27 combines with J gene TRBJ2-5, with TRBD2 matching over 11 bases. The CDR3 has 16 residues. Per germline, CDR1 MNHEY and CDR2 SMNVEV (reference sequence). V shed 0 bases, J shed 6 bases, and the junction held 6 bases outside the gene matches. CDR3 loop: CASSLSASGGLKTQYF. The CDR3, as DNA: TGTGCCAGCAGTTTATCGGCTAGCGGGGGGTTGAAGACCCAGTACTTC.

This clonotype has a count of ten or more. This chain links TRBV15 with TRBJ2-5; perhaps TRBD1 as D (5 bases). V was clipped by 0 bases and J by 2 bases, with 10 bases between them. The CDR3 loop spans 15 amino acids. Germline CDR1 and CDR2: LNHNV and YYDKDF (reference sequence). CDR3 protein: CATSRDENRQETQYF. CDR3 sequence (DNA): TGTGCCACCAGCAGAGATGAAAACAGGCAAGAGACCCAGTACTTC.

The chain carries TRBV5-1 and TRBJ2-7; D is perhaps TRBD1 or TRBD2 (5 bases each). The length of the CDR3 is 12 residues. Deletions cut 0 bases from V and 6 bases from J, with 7 bases between. The germline V gene encodes CDR1 SGHRS and CDR2 YFSETQ. The CDR3: CASSLVGGEQYF. In nucleotides, the CDR3 is TGCGCCAGCAGCTTGGTTGGGGGCGAGCAGTACTTC.

Only a few counts were recorded for this clonotype. The genes are TRBV9 and TRBJ2-1; D is perhaps TRBD1 or TRBD2 (5 bases each). The germline CDR1 and CDR2 sequences are SGDLS and YYNGEE. The CDR3 consists of 12 residues. V was pared by 0 bases and J by 12 bases, with 10 bases between. The CDR3 loop reads CASSVGPGGQFF. The CDR3 nucleotides are TGTGCCAGCAGCGTAGGGCCTGGGGGGCAGTTCTTC.

V gene TRBV29-1 combines with J gene TRBJ1-2, with no clear D. Germline-derived CDR1 and CDR2 are SQVTM and ANQGSEA. The ends were cut back, 3 bases at V and 0 bases at J, with 14 bases in the middle. CDR3 length: 15 amino acids. CDR3 bases: TGCAGCGTTGACGGGGAGTTCGGTACTAACTATGGCTACACCTTC. It is translated as CSVDGEFGTNYGYTF.

This clonotype has just a few counts. The chain employs TRBV7-6 and TRBJ1-5; D gene uncertain. The CDR3 consists of 14 residues. CDR1 is SGHVS and CDR2 is FNYEAQ in the germline V gene. V lost 3 bases, J lost 0 bases, and 6 bases lay in between. The CDR3 DNA is TGTGCCAGCAGCTTTGGGGATAGCAATCAGCCCCAGCATTTT. It translates to CASSFGDSNQPQHF.

The rearrangement uses TRBV7-9 and TRBJ1-3; D is unresolved. The CDR3 has 14 residues. V dropped 5 bases and J dropped 0 bases, with 8 bases sitting between them. CDR1 and CDR2 (germline): SEHNR, FQNEAQ (reference sequence). The CDR3 DNA reads as TGTGCCAGCAGCCCATCCGGCTCTGGAAACACCATATATTTT. Amino acids: CASSPSGSGNTIYF.